One and the same sample provided the 18 T cell receptor beta chains below, sequenced in a study of cytomegalovirus exposure and HLA in healthy donors. PCR was performed using 60 Vbeta and 13 Jbeta primers. The repertoire was sequenced with immunoSEQ multiplex PCR; TCRdb's copy has only in-frame clones and lacks some. Among some 65,000 clones listed, 62% were seen once. What was sequenced was PBMCs. The receptors here all came from a man younger than 40 in good health and CMV-seronegative.

The V and J genes are TRBV6-5 and TRBJ2-7, with a possible D match to TRBD1 (6 bases). The CDR3 loop spans 14 amino acids. Germline V gene sequence: CDR1 MNHEY, CDR2 SVGAGI. V was pared by 3 bases and J by 1 base, with 10 bases between. Written as DNA, the CDR3 is TGTGCCAGCAGTTATATGACAGGTTCCTACGAGCAGTACTTC. Translated, it gives CASSYMTGSYEQYF.

This clone occurred many times. This chain connects TRBV14 to TRBJ2-3, with a possible D match to TRBD1 (5 bases). Deletions cut 4 bases from V and 4 bases from J, with 12 bases between. The CDR3 is made up of 14 amino acids. CDR1 is SGHDN, CDR2 FVKESK, per germline. CDR3 loop: CASSPGPRPDTQYF. DNA for the CDR3: TGTGCCAGCAGCCCAGGGCCCCGACCAGATACGCAGTATTTT.

The chain is built from TRBV5-1 and TRBJ2-2; 9 nucleotides align to TRBD1. This CDR3 is built from 15 residues. With 0 bases clipped from V and 7 bases from J, the junction kept 4 bases outside the gene matches. Germline-derived CDR1 and CDR2 are SGHRS and YFSETQ. DNA for the CDR3: TGCGCCAGCAGCTTGGACAGGGGGCAGGGCGGGGAGCTGTTTTTT. Amino acids: CASSLDRGQGGELFF.

This clone was counted only a few times. This sequence joins TRBV29-1 and TRBJ2-5; 9 nucleotides align to TRBD1. CDR1 is SQVTM and CDR2 is ANQGSEA in the germline V gene. The CDR3 totals 15 residues. The ends lost 4 bases at V and 5 bases at J; junction bases unmatched: 11. The CDR3 coding sequence is TGCAGCGTTGTGGCCCCCGGACAGGGGACGGAGACCCAGTACTTC. This encodes CSVVAPGQGTETQYF.

The V gene is TRBV6-4, the J gene TRBJ1-1; a weak D match, TRBD1 (5 bases). CDR1 MRHNA and CDR2 SNTAGT come from the germline V gene. This CDR3 is 13 amino acids long. V lost 3 bases and J lost 4, with 9 bases in between. The CDR3 loop reads CASSEMGGTEAFF. Written as DNA, the CDR3 is TGTGCCAGCAGTGAGATGGGGGGCACTGAAGCTTTCTTT.

The V and J genes are TRBV5-1 and TRBJ2-3, with 9 positions matching TRBD2. CDR3 length equals 14 residues. Germline CDR1 is SGHRS and CDR2 is YFSETQ. V was clipped by 5 bases and J by 3 bases; unmatched bases: 4. CDR3 residues: CASRLTSGTDTQYF. The CDR3 bases are TGCGCCAGCAGGCTGACTAGCGGAACAGATACGCAGTATTTT.

The V gene is TRBV12-5, the J gene TRBJ2-7, with 8 bases lining up with TRBD1. Germline V lookup: CDR1 LGHNT, CDR2 FRNRAP. The J segment lost 1 base and the V segment lost 1 base, leaving 3 bases of the junction unmatched. The CDR3 totals 15 residues. In DNA form, the CDR3 reads TGTGCTAGTGGTTTGGCCAGGACAGGGTCCTACGAGCAGTACTTC. Translated, it gives CASGLARTGSYEQYF.

CDR3 nucleotide sequence: TGTGCCAGCAGCCAAACAGGGGGGGAAACCGGGGAGCTGTTTTTT. This encodes CASSQTGGETGELFF. The J gene is TRBJ2-2, the V gene TRBV14, with D maybe TRBD1 (8 bases). There are 15 residues in the CDR3. The germline V gene encodes CDR1 SGHDN and CDR2 FVKESK. Trimming shortened V by 2 bases and J by 5 bases, and 12 bases separated the two germline ends. Supplemented by reference TRBV14 and TRBJ2-2, the full variable domain reads EAGVTQFPSHSVIEKGQTVTLRCDPISGHDNLYWYRRVMGKEIKFLLHFVKESKQDESGMPNNRFLAERTGGTYSTLKVQPAELEDSGVYFCASSQTGGETGELFFGEGSRLTVL.

The rearrangement uses TRBV7-9 and TRBJ1-1; tentative D call: TRBD1 (5 bases). From germline, CDR1 is SEHNR and CDR2 FQNEAQ (reference sequence). The length of the CDR3 is 15 residues. Trimming took 5 bases from V and 0 from J, leaving 13 bases between them. CDR3 sequence reads: CASSVDATVNTEAFF. CDR3 nucleotides: TGTGCCAGCAGCGTAGACGCGACAGTGAACACTGAAGCTTTCTTT.

This chain uses TRBV4-2 with TRBJ1-1, with 7 positions matching TRBD1. This CDR3 comprises 17 residues. V shed 1 base and J 10 bases; nucleotides not matched to a gene: 18. Germline V CDR1 and CDR2: LGHNA, YNFKEQ. The CDR3 DNA follows: TGTGCCAGCAGCCAAGTCATCCCTGGCCAGGGGGTATGGTTAGCTTTCTTT. The encoded protein is CASSQVIPGQGVWLAFF.

This clone appeared a single time. The J gene is TRBJ2-2, the V gene TRBV6-5; a possible D gene is TRBD2 (5 bases). This CDR3 is 14 amino acids long. V lost 2 bases and J 5 bases, leaving 9 bases between the germline ends. CDR1 is MNHEY, CDR2 SVGAGI, per germline. The CDR3 coding sequence is TGTGCCAGCAGTTACCCCTCGGGGACCGGGGAGCTGTTTTTT. It encodes CASSYPSGTGELFF.

In the case of this clone: Relative to the germline gene, one junction end is altered; a read error may explain this. The chain combines TRBV7-9 with TRBJ2-3; 10 bases agree with TRBD2. Germline V lookup: CDR1 SEHNR, CDR2 FQNEAQ (reference sequence). This CDR3 contains 16 residues. Written as DNA, the CDR3 is TGTGCCAGCAGCCTAGCGAGCGGGGGGGCGACAGATACGCAGTATTTT. Its translation is CASSLASGGATDTQYF.

This clone was found a few times. V usage is TRBV21-1 and J usage is TRBJ1-4. TRBV21-1 is deemed a pseudogene. This CDR3 has 9 residues. The CDR3 region is CWGDEKLFF. The CDR3 DNA is TGTTGGGGGGACGAAAAACTGTTTTTT.

The chain couples TRBV7-9 to TRBJ2-1; 10 bases match TRBD2. The CDR3 loop spans 15 amino acids. The germline CDR1 and CDR2 sequences are SEHNR and FQNEAQ (reference sequence). After removal of 2 bases from V and 9 bases from J, the junction contained 7 bases not matched to a gene. CDR3 amino acids: CASSLIAGGRSEQFF. In nucleotides, the CDR3 is TGTGCCAGCAGCTTAATAGCGGGGGGACGGAGTGAGCAGTTCTTC. Looking up the rest from reference TRBV7-9 and TRBJ2-1 gives the full variable domain: DTGVSQNPRHKITKRGQNVTFRCDPISEHNRLYWYRQTLGQGPEFLTYFQNEAQLEKSRLLSDRFSAERPKGSFSTLEIQRTEQGDSAMYLCASSLIAGGRSEQFFGPGTRLTVL.

The table lists this clone with a few counts. The V call is TRBV10-3, the J call TRBJ1-1, with D possibly matching TRBD1 (6 bases). CDR1 ENHRY and CDR2 SYGVKD come from the germline V gene. This CDR3 has 15 amino acids. Deletions cut 6 bases from V and 3 bases from J, with 17 bases between. The chain's CDR3 is CAIRDTGKRYTEAFF. CDR3 bases: TGTGCCATCAGAGATACAGGGAAAAGGTACACTGAAGCTTTCTTT.

The chain has TRBV29-1 and TRBJ1-1; 7 bases are shared with TRBD1. The CDR3 has 13 residues. Looked up from germline, CDR1 is SQVTM and CDR2 is ANQGSEA. Trimming removed 3 bases from V and 4 bases from J; junction bases left unmatched: 5. The DNA of the CDR3 is TGCAGCGTTGAGGGCTGGGACAGCACTGAAGCTTTCTTT. This codes for CSVEGWDSTEAFF.

This clone was seen a few times. The V gene is TRBV19, the J gene TRBJ2-2; a weak D match, TRBD1 (6 bases). The CDR3 length is 15 residues. V dropped 6 bases and J dropped 1 base, with 12 bases sitting between them. Germline lookup yields CDR1 LNHDA and CDR2 SQIVND (reference sequence). The chain's CDR3 is CASRTQTGNTGELFF. The CDR3 DNA reads as TGTGCCAGTAGGACCCAGACAGGGAACACCGGGGAGCTGTTTTTT.

This clone was detected a few times. V is TRBV6-5 and J is TRBJ2-5; 7 bases are a match to TRBD1. Germline loops: CDR1 MNHEY, CDR2 SVGAGI. V was clipped by 6 bases and J by 5 bases; unmatched bases: 12. The CDR3 has 15 residues. This CDR3 is CASSHSGQLGETQYF. The CDR3 bases are TGTGCCAGCAGCCACTCGGGACAGCTAGGGGAGACCCAGTACTTC.